These 5 T cell receptor beta chains originate from one sample sequenced in a study of a mutant IDH1 vaccine in newly diagnosed glioma. Time point meaning: baseline, week 1 (first vaccination visit). Treatment here: pre-vaccination baseline after standard-of-care therapy. Libraries were prepared by immunoSEQ multiplex PCR; TCRdb keeps only in-frame clonotypes and omits some of them. The sample lists roughly 35,000 clones, approximately 86% occurring once. This material consisted of PBMCs, taken from a glioma patient treated with radiotherapy, temozolomide or both. Source of these receptors: a woman aged 40-49 years with glioma.

The V gene is TRBV19, the J gene TRBJ1-1; D is undetermined. The CDR3 covers 14 residues. Germline values: CDR1 LNHDA, CDR2 SQIVND (reference sequence). Trimming stripped 6 bases from V and 1 base from J, with 12 bases between. DNA for the CDR3: TGTGCCAGTAGGAGTTTGGCGGAGAACACTGAAGCTTTCTTT. Translation: CASRSLAENTEAFF.

The CDR3 protein is CASSPPSSSETQYF. CDR3 DNA: TGTGCCAGCTCACCACCGTCTAGCTCTGAGACCCAGTACTTC. This chain uses TRBV18 with TRBJ2-5, with D maybe TRBD2 (5 bases). Germline V gene sequence: CDR1 KGHSH, CDR2 LQKENI. V lost 0 bases and J 5 bases, leaving 10 bases between the germline ends. The CDR3 consists of 14 residues.

The chain couples TRBV29-1 to TRBJ1-1; D ambiguous. The CDR3 spans 14 residues. Germline V lookup: CDR1 SQVTM, CDR2 ANQGSEA. Trimming removed 3 bases from V and 5 bases from J, with 16 bases in between. CDR3 loop: CSVEWVITKTEAFF. CDR3 in DNA: TGCAGCGTTGAGTGGGTCATTACAAAGACTGAAGCTTTCTTT.

V is TRBV10-2 and J is TRBJ2-5; weak D call: TRBD2 (6 bases). The CDR3 length is 13 residues. CDR1 is WSHSY, CDR2 SAAADI, per germline. The germline V and J ends were trimmed by 7 bases and 2 bases, with 11 bases remaining between them. The CDR3 DNA reads as TGCGCCAGCATAGAGCGGGTACAAGAGACCCAGTACTTC. This sequence encodes CASIERVQETQYF.

The chain couples TRBV11-2 to TRBJ2-7, with D unresolved. This CDR3 has 13 residues. In germline, CDR1 is SGHAT, CDR2 FQNNGV. Trimming took off 1 base at V and 3 bases at J, with 7 bases between the two ends. This chain's CDR3 is CASSLGQYYEQYF. Written as DNA, the CDR3 is TGTGCCAGCAGCTTAGGGCAGTACTACGAGCAGTACTTC.